These T cell receptor beta chains were read from a single sample in a study of T cells in Graves' hyperthyroidism and ophthalmopathy. Via MiXCR, TCRdb re-called the multiplex PCR reads, giving one row per CDR3 protein. The repertoire holds roughly 570,000 distinct CDR3 sequences, with approximately 15% as singletons. Sequencing was done on a sample of blood. Receptor source: a woman aged 25 to 39 with Graves' hyperthyroidism. The CDR3 runs from the conserved cysteine through the conserved F or W. Fields, in order: J gene, D gene, clone size, V gene, CDR3 protein, CDR3 DNA. A D gene is named only where the DNA matches it firmly. Some rows mark clone size as missing; the rest say once, few, many or name a class of expanded clone.

TRBJ2-7	TRBD1	-	TRBV2	CASSAPGQGSYEQYF	TGTGCCAGCAGTGCGCCGGGACAGGGGAGTTACGAGCAGTACTTC
TRBJ1-5	-	few	TRBV10-3	CAISESSGSNQPQHF	TGTGCCATCAGTGAGAGTAGTGGGAGCAATCAGCCCCAGCATTTT
TRBJ1-3	TRBD1	-	TRBV19	CASSKGQAYSGNTIYF	TGTGCCAGTAGTAAGGGACAGGCGTACTCTGGAAACACCATATATTTT
TRBJ1-3	-	-	TRBV20-1	CSAYRSGSGNTIYF	TGCAGTGCTTATAGATCAGGGTCCGGAAACACCATATATTTT
TRBJ2-6	-	few	TRBV19	CASSKLVTSSGANVLTF	TGTGCCAGTAGCAAACTCGTAACAAGCTCTGGGGCCAACGTCCTGACTTTC
TRBJ1-4	-	once	TRBV12-3/TRBV12-4	CVSSLASATNEKLFF	TGTGTCAGCAGTTTGGCCAGCGCAACTAATGAAAAACTGTTTTTT
TRBJ2-1	TRBD2	many	TRBV2	CASSPLADSYNEQFF	TGTGCCAGCAGTCCACTAGCGGATTCCTACAATGAGCAGTTCTTC
TRBJ1-1	TRBD1	few	TRBV28	CASRAQGAVTTEAFF	TGTGCCAGCAGGGCGCAGGGGGCTGTAACCACTGAAGCTTTCTTT
TRBJ2-1	-	many	TRBV20-1	CSARDLVARTYNEQFF	TGCAGTGCTAGGGACCTGGTGGCTAGGACCTACAATGAGCAGTTCTTC
TRBJ2-2	-	many	TRBV19	CASSRDPGNTGELFF	TGTGCCAGTAGCCGGGACCCCGGAAACACCGGGGAGCTGTTTTTT
TRBJ2-7	TRBD2	many	TRBV3-1	CASSQVYGSSGRAHEQYF	TGTGCCAGCAGCCAAGTTTATGGTTCTAGCGGGAGGGCTCACGAGCAGTACTTC
TRBJ2-3	TRBD2	few	TRBV13	CASSFLAGGLADTQYF	TGTGCCAGCAGCTTTCTAGCGGGAGGTTTGGCAGATACGCAGTATTTT
TRBJ2-1	TRBD2	few	TRBV6-1	CASVLAGYNEQFF	TGTGCCAGCGTACTAGCGGGCTACAATGAGCAGTTCTTC
TRBJ2-1	TRBD2	few	TRBV6-1	CASSRGDFEQFF	TGTGCCAGCAGCCGGGGGGACTTTGAGCAGTTCTTC
TRBJ2-5	TRBD1	many	TRBV7-2	CASSDLISQQGEETQYF	TGTGCCAGCAGCGACCTGATAAGTCAACAGGGGGAAGAGACCCAGTACTTC
TRBJ2-7	TRBD1	-	TRBV5-4	CASSLLGQGIHEQYF	TGTGCCAGCAGCTTGCTGGGACAGGGTATTCACGAGCAGTACTTC
TRBJ2-1	-	-	TRBV27	CASSLSGRAGRNEQFF	TGTGCCAGCAGTTTATCCGGAAGGGCCGGACGTAATGAGCAGTTCTTC
TRBJ2-5	TRBD2	many	TRBV7-2	CASSFYAGTSVGETQYF	TGTGCCAGCAGCTTCTACGCCGGGACTAGCGTGGGGGAGACCCAGTACTTC
TRBJ1-1	-	many	TRBV3-1	CASGRQVNTEAFF	TGTGCCAGCGGGCGACAGGTGAACACTGAAGCTTTCTTT
TRBJ2-1	TRBD1	many	TRBV7-2	CASSLTRQGAGEQFF	TGTGCCAGCAGCTTAACCAGACAGGGGGCAGGGGAGCAGTTCTTC
TRBJ2-1	TRBD2	-	TRBV7-3	CASSSPRRGGLGLADEQFF	TGTGCCAGTAGTTCTCCCCGGAGGGGGGGACTAGGTCTCGCCGATGAGCAGTTCTTC
TRBJ2-7	-	-	TRBV6-5	CASSYPSPGEQYF	TGTGCCAGCAGTTACCCCTCCCCCGGCGAGCAGTACTTC
TRBJ2-1	-	many	TRBV5-1	CASSEGSVYNEQFF	TGCGCCAGCAGCGAGGGTTCCGTGTACAATGAGCAGTTCTTC
TRBJ2-1	-	many	TRBV24-1	CATSDSADFYNEQFF	TGTGCCACCAGTGATTCGGCGGATTTTTACAATGAGCAGTTCTTC
TRBJ2-7	-	few	TRBV27	CASSSHEGQYF	TGTGCCAGCAGCTCCCATGAAGGGCAGTACTTC
TRBJ2-7	-	many	TRBV12-3/TRBV12-4	CASSLSGLVLGEQYF	TGTGCCAGCAGTTTATCGGGTCTTGTTCTCGGCGAGCAGTACTTC
TRBJ2-7	TRBD1	-	TRBV19	CASSTDDRGRGAYEQYF	TGTGCCAGTAGTACGGACGACAGGGGGCGAGGCGCCTACGAGCAGTACTTC
TRBJ1-3	-	many	TRBV12-3/TRBV12-4	CASSLRLASYNTIYF	TGTGCCAGCAGTCTACGGCTGGCCTCCTACAACACCATATATTTT
TRBJ2-7	-	many	TRBV6-5	CASSSPSISVEQYF	TGTGCCAGCAGTTCTCCTTCCATAAGTGTTGAGCAGTACTTC
TRBJ1-1	TRBD1	many	TRBV3-1	CASSRGQGGTRSTEAFF	TGTGCCAGCAGCCGGGGCCAGGGGGGAACCCGGAGCACTGAAGCTTTCTTT